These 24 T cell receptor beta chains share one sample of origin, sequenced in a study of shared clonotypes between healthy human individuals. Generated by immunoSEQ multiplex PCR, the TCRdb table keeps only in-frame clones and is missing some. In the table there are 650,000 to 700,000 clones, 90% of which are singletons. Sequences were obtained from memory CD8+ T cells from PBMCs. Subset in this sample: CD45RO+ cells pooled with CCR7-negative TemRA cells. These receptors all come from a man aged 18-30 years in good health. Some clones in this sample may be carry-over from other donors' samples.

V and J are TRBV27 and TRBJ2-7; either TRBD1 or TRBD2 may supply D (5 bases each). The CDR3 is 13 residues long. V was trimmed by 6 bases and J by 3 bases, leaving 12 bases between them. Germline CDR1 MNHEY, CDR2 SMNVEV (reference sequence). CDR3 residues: CASRPGPIYEQYF. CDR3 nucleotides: TGTGCCAGCAGACCGGGACCGATCTACGAGCAGTACTTC.

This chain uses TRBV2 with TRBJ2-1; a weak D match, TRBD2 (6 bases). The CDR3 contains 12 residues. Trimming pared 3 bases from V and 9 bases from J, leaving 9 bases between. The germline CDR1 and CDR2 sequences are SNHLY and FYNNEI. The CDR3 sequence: CASSDLAREQFF. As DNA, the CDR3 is TGTGCCAGCAGTGACCTAGCGCGTGAGCAGTTCTTC.

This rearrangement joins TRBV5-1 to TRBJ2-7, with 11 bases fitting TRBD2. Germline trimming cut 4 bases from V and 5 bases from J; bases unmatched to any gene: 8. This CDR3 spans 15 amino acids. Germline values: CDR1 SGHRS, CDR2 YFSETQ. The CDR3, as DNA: TGCGCCAGCAGCGCGTATAGCGGGAGGGTCGACGAGCAGTACTTC. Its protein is CASSAYSGRVDEQYF.

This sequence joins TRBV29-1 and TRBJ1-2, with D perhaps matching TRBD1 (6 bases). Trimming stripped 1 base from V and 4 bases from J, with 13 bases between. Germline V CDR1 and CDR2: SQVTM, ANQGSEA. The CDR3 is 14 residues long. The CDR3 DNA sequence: TGCAGCGTTGAAGGTCGACAGGAGTCCTATGGCTACACCTTC. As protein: CSVEGRQESYGYTF. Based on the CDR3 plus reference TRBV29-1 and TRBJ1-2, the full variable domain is SAVISQKPSRDICQRGTSLTIQCQVDSQVTMMFWYRQQPGQSLTLIATANQGSEATYESGFVIDKFPISRPNLTFSTLTVSNMSPEDSSIYLCSVEGRQESYGYTFGSGTRLTVV.

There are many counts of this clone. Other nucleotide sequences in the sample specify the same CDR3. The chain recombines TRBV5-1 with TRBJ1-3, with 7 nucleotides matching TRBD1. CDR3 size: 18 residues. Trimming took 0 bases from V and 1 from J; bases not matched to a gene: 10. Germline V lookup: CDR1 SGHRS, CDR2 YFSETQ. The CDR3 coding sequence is TGCGCCAGCAGCTTGGCCGGGACAGCGATACTTTCTGGAAACACCATATATTTT. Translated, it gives CASSLAGTAILSGNTIYF.

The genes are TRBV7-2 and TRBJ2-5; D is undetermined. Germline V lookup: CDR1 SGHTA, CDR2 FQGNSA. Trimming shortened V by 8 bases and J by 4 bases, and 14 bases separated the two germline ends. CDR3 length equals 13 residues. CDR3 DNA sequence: TGTGCCAGCGGTTCGGTGTCTCCAGAGACCCAGTACTTC. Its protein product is CASGSVSPETQYF.

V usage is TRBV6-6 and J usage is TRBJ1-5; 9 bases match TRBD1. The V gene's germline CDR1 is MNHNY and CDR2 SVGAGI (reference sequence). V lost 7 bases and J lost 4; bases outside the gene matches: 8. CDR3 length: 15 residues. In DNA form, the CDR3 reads TGTGCCAGCACCGCCCCCGGACAGGGGAATCAGCCCCAGCATTTT. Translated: CASTAPGQGNQPQHF.

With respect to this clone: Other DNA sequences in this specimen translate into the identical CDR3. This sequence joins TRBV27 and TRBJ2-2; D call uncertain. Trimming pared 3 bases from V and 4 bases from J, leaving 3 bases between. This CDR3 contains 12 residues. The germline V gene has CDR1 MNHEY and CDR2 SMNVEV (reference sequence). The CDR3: CASSLSTGELFF. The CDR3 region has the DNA TGTGCCAGCAGTTTGAGCACCGGGGAGCTGTTTTTT.

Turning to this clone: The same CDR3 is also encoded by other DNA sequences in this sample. The CDR3 sequence is CASSLGGPRSGNTIYF. The CDR3 DNA is TGTGCCAGCAGCTTGGGGGGGCCCCGCTCTGGAAACACCATATATTTT. The chain is built from TRBV5-6 and TRBJ1-3; possibly TRBD1 for D (6 bases). The CDR3 loop spans 16 amino acids. CDR1 and CDR2 (germline): SGHDT, YYEEEE. Trimming stripped 0 bases from V and 0 bases from J, with 10 bases between.

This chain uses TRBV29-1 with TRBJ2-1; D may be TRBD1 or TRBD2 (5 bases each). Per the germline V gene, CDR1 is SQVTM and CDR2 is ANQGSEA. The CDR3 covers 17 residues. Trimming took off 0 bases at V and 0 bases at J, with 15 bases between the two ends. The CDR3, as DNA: TGCAGCGTTGAAGATGTCGAGGGGACGAGCTCCTACAATGAGCAGTTCTTC. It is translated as CSVEDVEGTSSYNEQFF.

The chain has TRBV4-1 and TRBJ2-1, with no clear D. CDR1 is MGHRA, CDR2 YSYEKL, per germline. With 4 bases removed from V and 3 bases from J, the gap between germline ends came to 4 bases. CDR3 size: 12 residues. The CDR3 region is CASSLNYNEQFF. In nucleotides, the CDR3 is TGCGCCAGCAGCCTTAACTACAATGAGCAGTTCTTC.

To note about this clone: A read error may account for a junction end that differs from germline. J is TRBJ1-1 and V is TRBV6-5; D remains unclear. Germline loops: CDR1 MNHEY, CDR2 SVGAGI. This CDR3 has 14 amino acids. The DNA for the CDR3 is TGTGCCAGCAGTTACTCGCGACCGAACACTGGAGCTTTCTTT. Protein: CASSYSRPNTGAFF.

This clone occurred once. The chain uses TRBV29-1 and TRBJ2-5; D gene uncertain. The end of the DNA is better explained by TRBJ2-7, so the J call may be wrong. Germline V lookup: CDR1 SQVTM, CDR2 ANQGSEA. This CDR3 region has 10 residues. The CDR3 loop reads CSVVEYEQYF. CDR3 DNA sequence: TGCAGCGTTGTCGAATACGAGCAGTACTTC.

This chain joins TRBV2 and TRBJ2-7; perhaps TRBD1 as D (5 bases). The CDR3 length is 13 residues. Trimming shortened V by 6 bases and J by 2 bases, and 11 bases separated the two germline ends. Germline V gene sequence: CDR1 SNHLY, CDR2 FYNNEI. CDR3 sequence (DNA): TGTGCCAGCAGGGACACGGCTACCTACGAGCAGTACTTC. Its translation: CASRDTATYEQYF.

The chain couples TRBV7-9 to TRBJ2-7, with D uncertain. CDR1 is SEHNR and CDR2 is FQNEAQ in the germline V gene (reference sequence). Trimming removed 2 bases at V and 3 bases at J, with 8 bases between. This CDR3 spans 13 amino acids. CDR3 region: CASSLNRVYEQYF. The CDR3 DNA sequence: TGTGCCAGCAGCTTAAATAGGGTCTACGAGCAGTACTTC.

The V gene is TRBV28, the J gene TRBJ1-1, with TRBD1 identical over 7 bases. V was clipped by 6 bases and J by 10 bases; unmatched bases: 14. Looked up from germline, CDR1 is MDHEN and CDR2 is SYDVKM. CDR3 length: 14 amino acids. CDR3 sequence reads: CASSQYRDSLGAFF. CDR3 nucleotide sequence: TGTGCCAGCAGCCAGTACCGGGACAGCTTGGGAGCTTTCTTT.

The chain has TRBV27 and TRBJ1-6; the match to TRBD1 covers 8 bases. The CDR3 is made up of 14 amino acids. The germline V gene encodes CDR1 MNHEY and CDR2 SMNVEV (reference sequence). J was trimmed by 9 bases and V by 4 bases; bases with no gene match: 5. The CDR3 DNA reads TGTGCCAGCAGTTACGACAGGGGACGTTCACCCCTCCACTTT. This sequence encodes CASSYDRGRSPLHF.

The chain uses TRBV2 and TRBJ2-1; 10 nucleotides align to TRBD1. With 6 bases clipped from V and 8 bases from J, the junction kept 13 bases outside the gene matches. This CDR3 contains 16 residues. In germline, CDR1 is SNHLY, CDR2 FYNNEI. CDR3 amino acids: CASRSPDRGRSDEQFF. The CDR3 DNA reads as TGTGCCAGCAGATCCCCCGACAGGGGGCGCTCAGATGAGCAGTTCTTC.

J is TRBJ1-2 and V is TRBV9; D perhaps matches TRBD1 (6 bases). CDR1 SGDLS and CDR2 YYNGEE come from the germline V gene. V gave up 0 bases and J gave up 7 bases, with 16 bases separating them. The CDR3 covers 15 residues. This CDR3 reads CASSVELSGAGGYTF. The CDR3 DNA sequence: TGTGCCAGCAGCGTAGAATTATCGGGGGCCGGTGGCTACACCTTC.

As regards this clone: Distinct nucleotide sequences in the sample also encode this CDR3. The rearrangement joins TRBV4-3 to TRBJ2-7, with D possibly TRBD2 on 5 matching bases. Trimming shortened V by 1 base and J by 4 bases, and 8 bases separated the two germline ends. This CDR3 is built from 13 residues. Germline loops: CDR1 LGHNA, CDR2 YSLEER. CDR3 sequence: CASSQGSGYEQYF. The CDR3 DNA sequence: TGCGCCAGCAGCCAAGGGTCGGGGTACGAGCAGTACTTC.

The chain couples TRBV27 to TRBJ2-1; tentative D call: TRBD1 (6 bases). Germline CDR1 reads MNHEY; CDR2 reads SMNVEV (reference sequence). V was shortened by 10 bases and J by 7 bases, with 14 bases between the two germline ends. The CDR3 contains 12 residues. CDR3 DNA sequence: TGTGCCACCCGACAGGCCTGGAATGAGCAGTTCTTC. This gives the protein CATRQAWNEQFF.

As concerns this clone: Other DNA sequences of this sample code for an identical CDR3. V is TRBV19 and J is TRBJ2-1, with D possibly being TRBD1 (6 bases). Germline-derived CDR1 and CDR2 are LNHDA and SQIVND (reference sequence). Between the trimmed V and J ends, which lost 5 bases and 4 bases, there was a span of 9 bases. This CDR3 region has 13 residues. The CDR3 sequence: CASSLDSYNEQFF. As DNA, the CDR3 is TGTGCCAGTAGTTTGGACAGTTACAATGAGCAGTTCTTC.

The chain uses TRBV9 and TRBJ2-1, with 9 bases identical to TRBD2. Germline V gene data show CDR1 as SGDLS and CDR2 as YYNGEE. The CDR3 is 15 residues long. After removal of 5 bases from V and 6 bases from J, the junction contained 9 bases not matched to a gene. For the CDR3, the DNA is TGTGCCAGCAGTAATCGAGGACTAGCGAGCAATGAGCAGTTCTTC. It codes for CASSNRGLASNEQFF. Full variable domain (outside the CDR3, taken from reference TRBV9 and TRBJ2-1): DSGVTQTPKHLITATGQRVTLRCSPRSGDLSVYWYQQSLDQGLQFLIQYYNGEERAKGNILERFSAQQFPDLHSELNLSSLELGDSALYFCASSNRGLASNEQFFGPGTRLTVL.

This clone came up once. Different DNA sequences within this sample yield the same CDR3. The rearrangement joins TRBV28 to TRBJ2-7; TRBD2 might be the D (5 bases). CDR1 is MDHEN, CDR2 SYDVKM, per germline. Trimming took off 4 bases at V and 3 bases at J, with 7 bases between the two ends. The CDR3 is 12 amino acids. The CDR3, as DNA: TGTGCCAGCAGTTCTAGCTACTACGAGCAGTACTTC. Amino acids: CASSSSYYEQYF. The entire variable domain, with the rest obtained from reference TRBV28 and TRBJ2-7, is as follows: DVKVTQSSRYLVKRTGEKVFLECVQDMDHENMFWYRQDPGLGLRLIYFSYDVKMKEKGDIPEGYSVSREKKERFSLILESASTNQTSMYLCASSSSYYEQYFGPGTRLTVT.